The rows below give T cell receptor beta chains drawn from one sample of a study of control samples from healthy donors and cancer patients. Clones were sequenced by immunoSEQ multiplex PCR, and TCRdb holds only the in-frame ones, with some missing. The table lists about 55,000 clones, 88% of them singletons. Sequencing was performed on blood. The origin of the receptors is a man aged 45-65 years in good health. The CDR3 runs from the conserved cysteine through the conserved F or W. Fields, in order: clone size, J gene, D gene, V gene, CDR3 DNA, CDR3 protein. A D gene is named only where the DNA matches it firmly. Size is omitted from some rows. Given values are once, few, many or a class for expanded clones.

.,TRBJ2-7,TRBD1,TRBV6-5,TGTGCCAGCAGTTACCGAGGACAGGGGACCCACGAGCAGTACTTC,CASSYRGQGTHEQYF
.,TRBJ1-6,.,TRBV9,TGTGCCAGCAGCGTAAGCCCAGGGATTTCACCCCTCCACTTT,CASSVSPGISPLHF
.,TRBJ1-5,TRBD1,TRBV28,TGTGCCAGCAGCCACAGGGGACCAAATAGCAATCAGCCCCAGCATTTT,CASSHRGPNSNQPQHF
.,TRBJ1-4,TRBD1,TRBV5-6,TGTGCCAGCAGCCTGGGACAGGGGGTTGAAAAACTGTTTTTT,CASSLGQGVEKLFF
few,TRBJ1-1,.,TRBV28,TGTGCCAGCAGTTTGCTGGGTAGGGACACTGAAGCTTTCTTT,CASSLLGRDTEAFF
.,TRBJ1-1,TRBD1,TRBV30,TGTGCCTGGAGTTTCAGGGGGCCGGCTTTCTTT,CAWSFRGPAFF
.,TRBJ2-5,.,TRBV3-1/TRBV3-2,TGTGCCAGCAGCCAAAGTGTACTTCAAGAGACCCAGTACTTC,CASSQSVLQETQYF
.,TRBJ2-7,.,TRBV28,TGTGCCAGCAGATCTCAGGGCGGGGTCGAGCAGTACTTC,CASRSQGGVEQYF
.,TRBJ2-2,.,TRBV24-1,TGTGCCACCGGAGGGCCGAACACCGGGGAGCTGTTTTTT,CATGGPNTGELFF
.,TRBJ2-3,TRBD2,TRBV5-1,TGCGCCAGCTCCGGGACTAGCGGGAGTCATTCTAGCACAGATACGCAGTATTTT,CASSGTSGSHSSTDTQYF
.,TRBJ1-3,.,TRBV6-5,TGTGCCAGCAGGCTTGGACCGTCGGGGGGAAACACCATATATTTT,CASRLGPSGGNTIYF
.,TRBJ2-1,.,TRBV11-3,TGTGCCAGCAGCTACGAGGGGGCTAGCGGGTCCCTCGGGGAGCAGTTCTTC,CASSYEGASGSLGEQFF
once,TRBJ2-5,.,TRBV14,TGTGCCAGCAGCCAAGATCCCCAACAAAACGGGGCTTGCCAAGAGACCCAGTACTTC,CASSQDPQQNGACQETQYF
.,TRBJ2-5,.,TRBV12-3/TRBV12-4,TGTGCCAGCAGTTTTCTGGGAGAGACCCAGTACTTC,CASSFLGETQYF
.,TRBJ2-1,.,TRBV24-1,TGTGCCACCAGGGGGCGGAATGAGCAGTTCTTC,CATRGRNEQFF
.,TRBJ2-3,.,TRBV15,TGTGCCACCAGCAGAGATCCCACAGATACGCAGTATTTT,CATSRDPTDTQYF
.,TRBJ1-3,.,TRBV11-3,TGTGCCAGCAGCTTAGATCGACAGTTCTCTGGAAACACCATATATTTT,CASSLDRQFSGNTIYF
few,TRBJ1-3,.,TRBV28,TGTGCCAGCAGTCCGCCGGGGACATCCCCTGGAAACACCATATATTTT,CASSPPGTSPGNTIYF
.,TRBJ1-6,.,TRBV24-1,TGTGCCACCAGTCTAGGGGATAATTCACCCCTCCACTTT,CATSLGDNSPLHF
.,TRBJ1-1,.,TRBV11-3,TGTGCCAGCAGCTTAGCGTTTTCCACTGAAGCTTTCTTT,CASSLAFSTEAFF
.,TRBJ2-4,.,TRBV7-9,TGTGCCAGCAGCTTACGAGAAGTAGGGAACATTCAGTACTTC,CASSLREVGNIQYF
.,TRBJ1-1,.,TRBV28,TGTGCCAGCAGCATACCTGGTTGGGGCACTGAAGCTTTCTTT,CASSIPGWGTEAFF
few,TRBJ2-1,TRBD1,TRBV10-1,TGCGCCAGCAGTCCGGACAGGGGCAATGAGCAGTTCTTC,CASSPDRGNEQFF
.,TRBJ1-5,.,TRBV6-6,TGTGCCAGCAGTCGGGCCGGGACGGGGGAGAATCAGCCCCAGCATTTT,CASSRAGTGENQPQHF
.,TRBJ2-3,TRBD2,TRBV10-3,TGTGCCATCTTGAGCGGGGAAAGCACAGATACGCAGTATTTT,CAILSGESTDTQYF
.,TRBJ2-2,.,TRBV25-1,TGTGCCAGCAGTGCTCCCGGGGCCGGGGAGCTGTTTTTT,CASSAPGAGELFF
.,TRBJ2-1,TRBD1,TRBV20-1,TGCAGTGCTAGTCCCGGACAGGGGGCGCAGATTGAGCAGTTCTTC,CSASPGQGAQIEQFF
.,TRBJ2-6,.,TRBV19,TGTGCCAGTAGCCGGCAGTTGCTCTCTGGGGCCAACGTCCTGACTTTC,CASSRQLLSGANVLTF
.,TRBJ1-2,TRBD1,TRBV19,TGTGCCAGTAGTCCCCGGACAGGGGTTTCTTATGGCTACACCTTC,CASSPRTGVSYGYTF
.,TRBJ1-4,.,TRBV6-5,TGTGCCACCGACAGTTGGGGAAATGAAAAACTGTTTTTT,CATDSWGNEKLFF
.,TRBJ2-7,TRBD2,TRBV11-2,TGTGCCAGCAGCTTAGCTCTAGCGGGATCCTACGAGCAGTACTTC,CASSLALAGSYEQYF
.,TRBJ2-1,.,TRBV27,TGTGCCAGCAGAAGAGGGAGCTCCGAGTCCTACAATGAGCAGTTCTTC,CASRRGSSESYNEQFF
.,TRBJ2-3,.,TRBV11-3,TGTGCCAGCAGCTTTCAGGGTAGCACAGATACGCAGTATTTT,CASSFQGSTDTQYF
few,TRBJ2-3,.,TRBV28,TGTGCCAGCCTTGACACTGGGAGCACAGATACGCAGTATTTT,CASLDTGSTDTQYF
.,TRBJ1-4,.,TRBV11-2,TGTGCCAGCAGCTTAGAACAGGAAAAACTGTTTTTT,CASSLEQEKLFF
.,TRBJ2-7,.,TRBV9,TGTGCCAGCAGCGTAGGGGTAGGGACCTACGAGCAGTACTTC,CASSVGVGTYEQYF
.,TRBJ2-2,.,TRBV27,TGTGCCAGCAGCCCGAGGGGAAGGGACACCGGGGAGCTGTTTTTT,CASSPRGRDTGELFF
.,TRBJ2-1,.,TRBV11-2,TGTGCCAGCAGCTCCTTGGAGGGACCCTACAATGAGCAGTTCTTC,CASSSLEGPYNEQFF
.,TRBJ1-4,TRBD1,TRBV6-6,TGTGCCAGCAGTCCGCCCCAGGGGGCGGGGGAAAAACTGTTTTTT,CASSPPQGAGEKLFF
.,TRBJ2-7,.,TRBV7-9,TGTGCCAGCAGCCGAGAACAGTCTAGTCACTATTACGAGCAGTACTTC,CASSREQSSHYYEQYF
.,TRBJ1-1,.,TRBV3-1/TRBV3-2,TGTGCCAGCAGCCAAGATCTGCCCCCGTGGACTGAAGCTTTCTTT,CASSQDLPPWTEAFF